These 14 T cell receptor beta chains share one sample of origin, sequenced in a study of blood T cell repertoires in COVID-19. Clones were read by immunoSEQ multiplex PCR, and TCRdb kept only the in-frame ones, dropping some. The sample comprises roughly 300,000 clones, approximately 90% of which are singletons, and around 2.2% rests with the top ten. Specimen: peripheral blood. The receptor set was obtained from a woman aged 25 to 39 with COVID-19, enrolled during active disease.

The gene calls are TRBV11-2 and TRBJ1-1; 8 bases match TRBD1. CDR1 SGHAT and CDR2 FQNNGV come from the germline V gene. This CDR3 contains 15 residues. The V gene end was trimmed by 5 bases and the J gene end by 0 bases; junction bases not matched to a gene: 5. The CDR3 nucleotides are TGTGCCAGCAGCCAACGGACAGGGTTGAACACTGAAGCTTTCTTT. Translated, it gives CASSQRTGLNTEAFF.

The J gene is TRBJ2-7, the V gene TRBV29-1; perhaps TRBD1 as D (5 bases). Germline V lookup: CDR1 SQVTM, CDR2 ANQGSEA. V lost 6 bases and J lost 3, with 12 bases in between. This CDR3 region has 12 residues. CDR3 region: CSVRTQNYEQYF. As DNA, the CDR3 is TGCAGCGTAAGGACACAGAACTACGAGCAGTACTTC.

The genes are TRBV11-2 and TRBJ1-1; D is possibly TRBD1 (6 bases). There are 15 residues in the CDR3. Per the germline V gene, CDR1 is SGHAT and CDR2 is FQNNGV. With 0 bases removed from V and 11 bases from J, the gap between germline ends came to 19 bases. The CDR3 DNA reads TGTGCCAGCAGCTTAGACCCCGGGACATTCGTTGGGGCTTTCTTT. Translation gives CASSLDPGTFVGAFF.

The V gene is TRBV13, the J gene TRBJ1-2; TRBD1 is a possible D gene (6 bases). Between the trimmed V and J ends, which lost 5 bases and 4 bases, there was a span of 14 bases. CDR3 length: 14 residues. From germline, CDR1 is PRHDT and CDR2 FYEKMQ (reference sequence). The CDR3 here is CASSLRGGIYGYTF. The CDR3 DNA is TGTGCCAGCAGCCTTAGGGGGGGGATCTATGGCTACACCTTC.

This chain uses TRBV28 with TRBJ2-5, with 11 bases fitting TRBD2. This CDR3 has 21 residues. Per germline, CDR1 MDHEN and CDR2 SYDVKM. V shed 3 bases, J shed 1 base, and the junction held 19 bases outside the gene matches. CDR3 amino acids: CASSFRTTGLAGGRGQETQYF. CDR3 DNA: TGTGCCAGCAGTTTCAGGACGACTGGGCTAGCGGGAGGTAGGGGCCAAGAGACCCAGTACTTC.

The rearrangement uses TRBV2 and TRBJ2-7; 11 positions match TRBD2. V gave up 7 bases and J gave up 5 bases; unmatched junction bases: 7. This CDR3 is built from 14 residues. Germline loops: CDR1 SNHLY, CDR2 FYNNEI. The DNA for the CDR3 is TGTGCCAGCATCCAGACTAGCGGGATTGACGAGCAGTACTTC. Its translation is CASIQTSGIDEQYF.

The chain carries TRBV7-9 and TRBJ2-6; D is possibly TRBD1 (5 bases). This CDR3 spans 16 amino acids. In germline, CDR1 is SEHNR, CDR2 FQNEAQ (reference sequence). Trimming removed 1 base at V and 7 bases at J, with 14 bases between. CDR3 coding DNA: TGTGCCAGCAGCTTAGTAGCAGGGCCACCCGCCAACGTCCTGACTTTC. Translated: CASSLVAGPPANVLTF.

The chain combines TRBV2 with TRBJ1-2, with 9 bases that match TRBD1. This CDR3 contains 13 residues. J gave up 8 bases and V 1 base, and 2 bases lay outside the gene matches. Germline CDR1 reads SNHLY; CDR2 reads FYNNEI. CDR3 in DNA: TGTGCCAGCAGTGAAGACAGGGGGCAGGGCTACACCTTC. The encoded protein is CASSEDRGQGYTF. The variable domain in full, completed from reference TRBV2 and TRBJ1-2, reads EPEVTQTPSHQVTQMGQEVILRCVPISNHLYFYWYRQILGQKVEFLVSFYNNEISEKSEIFDDQFSVERPDGSNFTLKIRSTKLEDSAMYFCASSEDRGQGYTFGSGTRLTVV.

The chain uses TRBV5-6 and TRBJ1-1; a weak D match, TRBD1 (5 bases). The CDR3 sequence is 14 residues long. CDR1 and CDR2 from the germline V gene are SGHDT and YYEEEE. Trimming shortened V by 3 bases and J by 1 base, and 10 bases separated the two germline ends. The CDR3 DNA follows: TGTGCCAGCAGCTGGAGGGGTGCGAACACTGAAGCTTTCTTT. Translation: CASSWRGANTEAFF.

This chain connects TRBV12-3 or TRBV12-4 to TRBJ1-1; 8 nucleotides align to TRBD1. With 6 bases clipped from V and 4 bases from J, the junction kept 4 bases outside the gene matches. The CDR3 spans 13 residues. The CDR3 DNA reads TGTGCCAGCAGCTGGACAGGGCCCACTGAAGCTTTCTTT. Encoded protein: CASSWTGPTEAFF.

J is TRBJ2-3 and V is TRBV3-1 (or the pseudogene TRBV3-2); the D gene is possibly TRBD1 (5 bases). The CDR3 totals 15 residues. CDR1 is LGHDT and CDR2 is YNNKEL in the germline V gene (reference sequence). V gave up 0 bases and J gave up 5 bases, with 12 bases separating them. The CDR3 nucleotides read TGTGCCAGCAGCCAAGAGATGGGGCGCGGAGATACGCAGTATTTT. This codes for CASSQEMGRGDTQYF.

This chain uses TRBV10-3 with TRBJ2-7; D not certain. Deletions cut 4 bases from V and 2 bases from J, with 9 bases between. Germline lookup yields CDR1 ENHRY and CDR2 SYGVKD. CDR3 size: 13 residues. The CDR3 nucleotides are TGTGCCATCAGTGGAGGCGCTACCTACGAGCAGTACTTC. It translates to CAISGGATYEQYF.

V usage is TRBV6-5 and J usage is TRBJ2-3; maybe TRBD2 (6 bases). Trimming cost V 0 bases and J 6 bases, with 13 bases left between them. Per the germline V gene, CDR1 is MNHEY and CDR2 is SVGAGI. This CDR3 region has 15 residues. The CDR3 region is CASSYSRHRGDTQYF. The DNA of the CDR3 is TGTGCCAGCAGTTACTCGCGACATCGGGGGGATACGCAGTATTTT.

V usage is TRBV9 and J usage is TRBJ1-2; the D is unclear. The CDR3 totals 15 residues. Germline V gene lookup returns CDR1 SGDLS and CDR2 YYNGEE. Trimming removed 0 bases at V and 1 base at J, with 10 bases between. CDR3 nucleotide sequence: TGTGCCAGCAGCGTAGATGACCGACTTAACTATGGCTACACCTTC. Translating it yields CASSVDDRLNYGYTF. Full variable domain (missing parts from reference TRBV9 and TRBJ1-2): DSGVTQTPKHLITATGQRVTLRCSPRSGDLSVYWYQQSLDQGLQFLIQYYNGEERAKGNILERFSAQQFPDLHSELNLSSLELGDSALYFCASSVDDRLNYGYTFGSGTRLTVV.